Listed here is a single TCR beta chain. Its recognized antigen is unknown. No qualities accompany the bases; no much larger clone lies one base away. The sample originates from a study of T cell responses to AZD1222 COVID-19 vaccine (dated by TCRdb to the early 2020s). Background on the whole study: AZD1222 recipients whose second dose came at about 4 weeks and those whose second dose came at about 12 weeks were combined into one group, since spike-specific TCR depth and breadth did not differ between the two schedules. A total of 230 or so trial participants underwent TCR sequencing, of whom 200 to 220 received two doses of AZD1222 and roughly 25 received two doses of the MenACWY control vaccine. Trial participants were enrolled by age into 18-55, 56-69 and 70-plus year subgroups, with around 150, 28 and 57 TCR-sequenced participants respectively.

The time point tag for this specimen amounts to: baseline before first vaccination. Vaccinee samples were obtained from the UK trials COV001 and COV002, which included a single-blind randomized controlled phase 2/3 trial of AZD1222 (ChAdOx1 nCoV-19) in healthy adults. Trial participant PBMC samples were collected at day 0 and day 28 after the second dose for TCRbeta chain sequencing. What the work shows at the level of the full study, not this receptor alone: Participants were mostly white British, with more females than males. The authors suggested clonal diversity may have been underestimated. Spike-specific TCR breadth and depth rose significantly after two AZD1222 doses compared with day 0 and with MenACWY recipients. Reportedly, close to half of the unique spike-specific TCRs recognized epitopes lying outside the regions that are mutated in the B.1.351 and B.1.1.7 variants. Conclusions about previously exposed vaccinees are limited, since just a handful of AZD1222 recipients were seropositive for SARS-CoV-2 at baseline. The whole spike protein was spanned by vaccine-associated CD4 TCRs, and dominant responses were seen in regions 160-218 and 743-854. The 56-69-year group was small, and its depth increase did not reach significance, likely because of low power. No day 14 peak-response samples were available, so repertoires were characterized only after the peak T cell response.

The CDR3, from cysteine to phenylalanine, totals 16 residues. The CDR3 DNA has 48 bases and is translated from base 1. Relative to germline, V is missing 3 bases and J is missing 6 bases, with 6 bases of the junction outside any gene match. CDR1 and CDR2 were assigned from the germline V gene as SGDLS and YYNGEE. The CDR3 regions of human TCRbeta chains were analyzed by immunosequencing. For the original study's pipeline: TCRs in the repertoires were compared against a reference library of SARS-CoV-2-specific TCRs that had been generated with the MIRA antigen-specificity platform. Breadth meant the fraction of unique TCRs that were SARS-CoV-2-associated, whereas depth meant the fraction of total T cells that were SARS-CoV-2-associated. Using the MIRA data, each spike-specific TCR was mapped to the spike region that the TCR reacts to and placed in a CD4 or CD8 class. Log10-transformed breadth and depth values were compared by one-way ANOVA with Sidak's multiple comparisons tests. In its TCRdb copy, this immuneACCESS table keeps in-frame sequences only and misses some clones. Where compared with another copy, unresolved V genes explain less than half of these, and the others have no known cause. V, J and clone size reflect that table, while D and trimming were determined from the DNA. The sample table contains 100,000 to 130,000 clones; only one count was recorded for 80% to 90% of them. Of the sample, approximately 7% is held by the ten largest clones.

The input for sequencing was peripheral blood, taken on day 0 of AZD1222 vaccination. This TCR derives from an adult in good health. This receptor chain uses TRBV9 and TRBJ2-2, with 12 bases in between that match TRBD1. The nucleotide sequence is given as TGTGCCAGCAGCGGCGGGACAGGGGGCTATTCCGGGGAGCTGTTTTTT. It translates to CASSGGTGGYSGELFF.